The rows below give T cell receptor beta chains drawn from one sample of a study of beta chain features in type 1 diabetes. Libraries were prepared by immunoSEQ multiplex PCR; TCRdb keeps only in-frame clonotypes and omits some of them. The data contain 95,000 to 150,000 clones, 16% of them seen just once; the ten biggest clones take up about 2.5%. The sequenced sample consisted of central memory CD4+ T cells from blood. Source of these receptors: a young man with type 1 diabetes. Each CDR3 is given without its conserved first and last residue.

v_gene: TRBV5-1
CDR3aa: ASSSAGTGTDTQY

v_gene: TRBV6-6
CDR3aa: ASSLDSRNYGYT

v_gene: TRBV7-9
CDR3aa: ASSAAQGNYEQY

v_gene: TRBV18
CDR3aa: ASSPRRDRGLIPNTEAF

v_gene: TRBV19
CDR3aa: ASSMIRLRETNTGELF

v_gene: TRBV9
CDR3aa: ASSVRVSTDTQY

v_gene: TRBV28
CDR3aa: ASSTGTGFATNEKLF

v_gene: TRBV4-2
CDR3aa: ASSSPPGQGSSYNEQF

v_gene: TRBV7-8
CDR3aa: ASSVTSLQGDTQY

v_gene: TRBV7-9
CDR3aa: ASSLRSAWDEQY

v_gene: TRBV2
CDR3aa: ASLPGQGAKGYT

v_gene: TRBV7-9
CDR3aa: ASSLLLAGIPDTQY

v_gene: TRBV18
CDR3aa: ATSGEGGNSPLH

v_gene: TRBV6-5
CDR3aa: ASRLQGWGTDTQY

v_gene: TRBV4-1
CDR3aa: ASSQVASEKLF

v_gene: TRBV11-3
CDR3aa: ASSKGTRVADTQY

v_gene: TRBV28
CDR3aa: ASRYPQYSYT

v_gene: TRBV7-8
CDR3aa: ASSRTSGGKETQY

v_gene: TRBV5-1
CDR3aa: ASSPSGNYEQY

v_gene: TRBV28
CDR3aa: ASSLRASDTQY

v_gene: TRBV20-1
CDR3aa: SAIRDEQY

v_gene: TRBV7-7
CDR3aa: ASSPGGPQYTQY

v_gene: TRBV2
CDR3aa: ASRWTNTEAF

v_gene: TRBV9
CDR3aa: ASSVGVGGAQPQH

v_gene: TRBV5-1
CDR3aa: ASSYGTAVTYEQY

v_gene: TRBV5-1
CDR3aa: ASSLDSSTQY

v_gene: TRBV4-2
CDR3aa: ASSQDRVSGANVLT

v_gene: TRBV10-3
CDR3aa: AISGTGVTDTQY

v_gene: TRBV6-1
CDR3aa: ASSEDHRVSYT

v_gene: TRBV7-9
CDR3aa: AITPQSFGNTIY

v_gene: TRBV6-1
CDR3aa: ASRPGQGSKNIQY

v_gene: TRBV30
CDR3aa: AWSTGETQY

v_gene: TRBV7-2
CDR3aa: ASSFMRETQY

v_gene: TRBV30
CDR3aa: AWSVVARGNNSPLH

v_gene: TRBV29-1
CDR3aa: SVALGQGPSYGYT

v_gene: TRBV25-1
CDR3aa: ASARRSASYNEQF

v_gene: TRBV15
CDR3aa: ATSRDLDQPQH

v_gene: TRBV6-6
CDR3aa: ASNIQGREQY

v_gene: TRBV4-3
CDR3aa: ASSQNRAGTGLF

v_gene: TRBV28
CDR3aa: ASSVRYEQY

v_gene: TRBV18
CDR3aa: ASSPPGRGGYT

v_gene: TRBV6-4
CDR3aa: ASSPQGGAHNEQF

v_gene: TRBV4-1
CDR3aa: ASSQDHGTENEKLF